What follows is one T cell receptor beta chain and its context. The PCR employed 60 Vbeta primers together with 13 Jbeta primers. Produced via immunoSEQ multiplex PCR; TCRdb's table is partial and in-frame only. This sample has under 200,000 clones, with roughly 80% found just once. The entry originates in a study of cytomegalovirus exposure and HLA in healthy donors. Per the germline V gene, CDR1 is SGHDT and CDR2 is YYEEEE. The CDR3 is 13 amino acids. Trimming took off 1 base at V and 10 bases at J, with 14 bases between the two ends. The genes are TRBV5-6 and TRBJ1-1; the D gene is possibly TRBD1 (5 bases). The receptor's source is a woman younger than 35 in good health and CMV-seronegative. The sequenced sample consisted of PBMCs. The CDR3 reads CASSLLPGGGAFF. The CDR3 nucleotides read TGTGCCAGCAGCTTGCTCCCCGGGGGAGGAGCTTTCTTT.